The 26 T cell receptor beta chains reported below all come from one sample, sequenced in a study of Ad26.COV2.S vaccination and SARS-CoV-2 variants (dated by TCRdb to about 2021). According to the study, the label for this sample's treatment or condition signals: over 15 received Ad26.COV2.S at low or high dose, single or two shots; about five received placebo; per-sample allocation not given. For vaccine and placebo recipients, repertoires were sequenced using samples collected on day 63 after the first injection. Libraries were built with the immunoSEQ multiplex PCR assay. What TCRdb holds here is the immuneACCESS table cut down to in-frame rearrangements. Part of the clones is not present; checked against another copy, under half of the missing clones reflect an unresolved V gene, and the others are unexplained. This sample gives some 340,000 clones in total; roughly 80% of them show up just once. The top ten constitute 2% to 2.5% of the sample.

This specimen consisted of peripheral blood, obtained in a trial of Ad26.COV2.S vaccine versus placebo. Receptor source: a person aged 18-65 years who received the Ad26.COV2.S COVID-19 vaccine or a placebo.

This chain joins TRBV27 and TRBJ1-2; 8 bases line up with TRBD1. The germline gives CDR1 MNHEY, CDR2 SMNVEV (reference sequence). CDR3 length equals 17 residues. Trimming took 6 bases from V and 4 from J; bases not matched to a gene: 16. The CDR3 region is CASSKMDRVLLGYGYTF. In DNA form, the CDR3 reads TGTGCCAGCAGCAAAATGGACAGGGTTCTACTCGGCTATGGCTACACCTTC.

The V call is TRBV19, the J call TRBJ1-2, with D hard to call. Deletions cut 7 bases from V and 4 bases from J, with 13 bases between. Germline values: CDR1 LNHDA, CDR2 SQIVND (reference sequence). CDR3 length: 13 amino acids. This CDR3 is CASTVAGSYGYTF. The CDR3 nucleotides read TGTGCCAGTACCGTGGCGGGTTCCTATGGCTACACCTTC. The whole variable domain, filled in from reference TRBV19 and TRBJ1-2, reads DGGITQSPKYLFRKEGQNVTLSCEQNLNHDAMYWYRQDPGQGLRLIYYSQIVNDFQKGDIAEGYSVSREKKESFPLTVTSAQKNPTAFYLCASTVAGSYGYTFGSGTRLTVV.

This chain links TRBV7-9 with TRBJ1-6; no definite D call. This CDR3 region has 13 residues. Germline V gene lookup returns CDR1 SEHNR and CDR2 FQNEAQ (reference sequence). Trimming shortened V by 5 bases and J by 6 bases, and 8 bases separated the two germline ends. CDR3 DNA: TGTGCCAGCAGCCGGGAAAGTAATTCACCCCTCCACTTT. Translation: CASSRESNSPLHF.

In its sample, this clone was seen a few times. This chain connects TRBV10-3 to TRBJ1-1; no reliable D call. This CDR3 has 12 amino acids. Trimming cost V 3 bases and J 8 bases, with 10 bases left between them. Germline CDR1 reads ENHRY; CDR2 reads SYGVKD. CDR3 nucleotides: TGTGCCATCAGTGATCCACATGGAGAAGCTTTCTTT. This translates into CAISDPHGEAFF.

The gene calls are TRBV7-3 and TRBJ2-7; D possibly corresponds to TRBD2 (5 bases). Trimming removed 2 bases from V and 6 bases from J, with 11 bases in between. The CDR3 covers 13 residues. Germline V CDR1 and CDR2: SGHTA, FQGTGA. CDR3 DNA: TGTGCCAGCAGCTTAGTCCGCGGGCGCGAGCAGTACTTC. Residues: CASSLVRGREQYF.

The J gene is TRBJ1-1, the V gene TRBV5-1, with a weak D call TRBD1 (5 bases). Germline CDR1 reads SGHRS; CDR2 reads YFSETQ. The germline V and J ends were trimmed by 0 bases and 4 bases, with 10 bases remaining between them. This CDR3 contains 14 residues. The chain's CDR3 is CASSLEGRGTEAFF. The CDR3 DNA is TGCGCCAGCAGCTTGGAGGGGCGGGGCACTGAAGCTTTCTTT.

This clone was seen a single time. This chain uses TRBV2 with TRBJ1-2; tentative D call: TRBD1 (5 bases). The V and J ends lost 6 bases and 8 bases respectively, with 19 bases between them. Germline values: CDR1 SNHLY, CDR2 FYNNEI. The CDR3 loop spans 14 amino acids. CDR3 in DNA: TGTGCCAGCAGCCGAACGGCTGGGGGAGGGGGCTACACCTTC. Its translation is CASSRTAGGGGYTF.

The chain combines TRBV25-1 with TRBJ1-1; TRBD1 might be the D (6 bases). This CDR3 comprises 12 residues. Deletions cut 4 bases from V and 7 bases from J, with 10 bases between. Germline values: CDR1 MGHDK, CDR2 SYGVNS. The DNA of the CDR3 is TGTGCCAGCAGTGCACAGGGTGTTGAAGCTTTCTTT. Protein product: CASSAQGVEAFF.

A single count supports this clone. The CDR3 DNA reads TGCGCCAGCAGCCCCCCAGGTGCGGGGGGAGAGACCCAGTACTTC. It codes for CASSPPGAGGETQYF. The chain uses TRBV5-1 and TRBJ2-5, with 8 bases identical to TRBD2. This CDR3 has 15 residues. With V trimmed by 4 bases and J by 4 bases, 9 bases remained unmatched. CDR1 and CDR2 from the germline V gene are SGHRS and YFSETQ. The variable domain in full, with the rest retrieved from reference TRBV5-1 and TRBJ2-5, is KAGVTQTPRYLIKTRGQQVTLSCSPISGHRSVSWYQQTPGQGLQFLFEYFSETQRNKGNFPGRFSGRQFSNSRSEMNVSTLELGDSALYLCASSPPGAGGETQYFGPGTRLLVL.

Note on this clone: The identical CDR3 is also encoded by other nucleotide sequences in the sample. The V and J genes are TRBV5-1 and TRBJ1-1; D gene uncertain. Germline CDR1 SGHRS, CDR2 YFSETQ. The ends were cut back, 0 bases at V and 0 bases at J, with 6 bases in the middle. The CDR3 consists of 14 residues. CDR3 amino acids: CASSLGPLNTEAFF. For the CDR3, the DNA is TGCGCCAGCAGCTTGGGACCCCTGAACACTGAAGCTTTCTTT.

The V call is TRBV4-1, the J call TRBJ2-4; D uncertain. V was clipped by 3 bases and J by 8 bases, with 14 bases between them. Per the germline V gene, CDR1 is MGHRA and CDR2 is YSYEKL. The CDR3 is 14 amino acids. This CDR3 is CASSQNIGPDIQYF. The CDR3 DNA follows: TGCGCCAGCAGCCAGAACATAGGCCCGGACATTCAGTACTTC.

The chain couples TRBV7-2 to TRBJ2-7, with no clear D. The V end lost 4 bases, the J end lost 4 bases, and 11 bases lay between the germline ends. Germline CDR1 is SGHTA and CDR2 is FQGNSA. This CDR3 is built from 13 residues. The chain's CDR3 is CASSSRLGYEQYF. DNA for the CDR3: TGTGCCAGCAGCTCCCGACTGGGTTACGAGCAGTACTTC.

This chain joins TRBV5-1 and TRBJ1-2, with D maybe TRBD1 (6 bases). Trimming pared 0 bases from V and 7 bases from J, leaving 13 bases between. Per the germline V gene, CDR1 is SGHRS and CDR2 is YFSETQ. This CDR3 has 14 residues. The CDR3 nucleotides are TGCGCCAGCAGCTTGGGGGACACAATACCTGGCTACACCTTC. This codes for CASSLGDTIPGYTF.

This clone has only one observation. V is TRBV3-1 (or the pseudogene TRBV3-2) and J is TRBJ1-3; D unclear. The germline V and J ends were trimmed by 1 base and 4 bases, with 14 bases remaining between them. This CDR3 is 16 amino acids long. The germline gives CDR1 LGHDT, CDR2 YNNKEL (reference sequence). The CDR3 sequence: CASSQVFQTQGNTIYF. The DNA of the CDR3 is TGTGCCAGCAGCCAAGTGTTTCAGACCCAGGGAAACACCATATATTTT.

V usage is TRBV24-1 and J usage is TRBJ2-3; D call uncertain. Between the trimmed V and J ends, which lost 1 base and 6 bases, there was a span of 16 bases. This CDR3 is 16 amino acids long. Germline CDR1 is KGHDR and CDR2 is SFDVKD. In nucleotides, the CDR3 is TGTGCCACCAGTGATTTTAGGAGCCACGGCTCGGATACGCAGTATTTT. Translated: CATSDFRSHGSDTQYF.

The chain links TRBV24-1 to TRBJ1-5; D unclear. The V end was cut by 7 bases, the J end by 6 bases, with 9 bases between. The CDR3 contains 12 residues. Germline CDR1 is KGHDR and CDR2 is SFDVKD. The CDR3 DNA reads TGTGCCACCAGGCAGGTAATTCAGCCCCAGCATTTT. As protein: CATRQVIQPQHF.

The V call is TRBV28, the J call TRBJ2-6; possibly TRBD1 for D (6 bases). Germline V gene sequence: CDR1 MDHEN, CDR2 SYDVKM. The CDR3 covers 19 residues. Trimming took off 6 bases at V and 2 bases at J, with 23 bases between the two ends. The CDR3 DNA follows: TGTGCCAGCAGCCTAACCCCCCGAGAACAGGGTGCTGGGGCCAACGTCCTGACTTTC. Translating it yields CASSLTPREQGAGANVLTF.

This clone was counted between two and nine times. The chain's CDR3 is CATSSGQGIDQPQHF. In nucleotides, the CDR3 is TGTGCCACCAGTTCCGGACAGGGGATCGATCAGCCCCAGCATTTT. This sequence joins TRBV24-1 and TRBJ1-5; 9 bases fit TRBD1. Per germline, CDR1 KGHDR and CDR2 SFDVKD. J gave up 5 bases and V 6 bases, and 7 bases lay outside the gene matches. This CDR3 is built from 15 residues.

This clone was seen more than once but under ten times. CDR3 residues: CASSQGQGGTNEKLFF. DNA of the CDR3: TGCGCCAGCAGCCAAGGACAGGGTGGCACTAATGAAAAACTGTTTTTT. The chain couples TRBV4-1 to TRBJ1-4; 7 bases line up with TRBD1. The length of the CDR3 is 16 residues. V was clipped by 1 base and J by 2 bases; unmatched bases: 4. The germline V gene encodes CDR1 MGHRA and CDR2 YSYEKL.

The chain uses TRBV7-2 and TRBJ1-2, with TRBD1 as a possible D gene (6 bases). Germline V lookup: CDR1 SGHTA, CDR2 FQGNSA. This CDR3 region has 14 residues. The V gene lost 1 base and the J gene lost 8 bases, with 14 bases spanning the gap. The CDR3 sequence: CASSLGRGAGGYTF. As DNA, the CDR3 is TGTGCCAGCAGCTTAGGACGGGGGGCCGGGGGCTACACCTTC.

This clone showed up just a few times. The rearrangement uses TRBV2 and TRBJ2-7, with unresolved D. CDR3 length equals 11 residues. CDR1 and CDR2 from the germline V gene are SNHLY and FYNNEI. V dropped 4 bases and J dropped 3 bases, with 4 bases sitting between them. CDR3 DNA: TGTGCCAGCAGTGTCGGCTACGAGCAGTACTTC. Protein product: CASSVGYEQYF. The complete variable domain, with remaining parts taken from reference TRBV2 and TRBJ2-7, reads EPEVTQTPSHQVTQMGQEVILRCVPISNHLYFYWYRQILGQKVEFLVSFYNNEISEKSEIFDDQFSVERPDGSNFTLKIRSTKLEDSAMYFCASSVGYEQYFGPGTRLTVT.

This clone was counted once. The chain recombines TRBV11-2 with TRBJ1-2; unclear D gene. CDR1 is SGHAT and CDR2 is FQNNGV in the germline V gene. The CDR3 consists of 15 residues. Trimming removed 0 bases from V and 3 bases from J, with 11 bases in between. The CDR3 bases are TGTGCCAGCAGCTTAGACCGAGAACGGTACTATGGCTACACCTTC. Its translation: CASSLDRERYYGYTF.

The rearrangement joins TRBV28 to TRBJ1-1, with TRBD1 identical over 9 bases. The CDR3 runs 16 residues. Germline V gene lookup returns CDR1 MDHEN and CDR2 SYDVKM. Trimming cost V 10 bases and J 0 bases; bases outside gene matches: 12. CDR3 amino acids: CAITRTGVTMNTEAFF. The CDR3, as DNA: TGTGCCATAACTCGGACAGGGGTTACAATGAACACTGAAGCTTTCTTT. The entire variable domain, with the rest obtained from reference TRBV28 and TRBJ1-1, is as follows: DVKVTQSSRYLVKRTGEKVFLECVQDMDHENMFWYRQDPGLGLRLIYFSYDVKMKEKGDIPEGYSVSREKKERFSLILESASTNQTSMYLCAITRTGVTMNTEAFFGQGTRLTVV.

The CDR3 is CASSGQNSNQPQHF. As DNA, the CDR3 is TGTGCCAGTAGTGGGCAGAATAGCAATCAGCCCCAGCATTTT. The genes are TRBV19 and TRBJ1-5; D is undetermined. CDR1 and CDR2 from the germline V gene are LNHDA and SQIVND (reference sequence). The CDR3 runs to 14 residues. Trimming removed 5 bases from V and 0 bases from J, with 8 bases in between.

Points on this clone: Other DNA sequences of this sample code for an identical CDR3. The chain carries TRBV2 and TRBJ1-2; perhaps TRBD1 as D (6 bases). Germline-derived CDR1 and CDR2 are SNHLY and FYNNEI. CDR3 length: 13 amino acids. Trimming pared 6 bases from V and 2 bases from J, leaving 10 bases between. CDR3 region: CASSPDRNYGYTF. Here the CDR3 DNA reads TGTGCCAGCAGCCCCGACAGGAACTATGGCTACACCTTC.

The DNA of the CDR3 is TGTGCCAGCAGTGAAGCGCTTGGGAGGGAGACCCAGTACTTC. It translates to CASSEALGRETQYF. The chain couples TRBV2 to TRBJ2-5, with D tentatively TRBD2 (6 bases). Germline CDR1 and CDR2: SNHLY and FYNNEI. V was cut by 0 bases and J by 5 bases, with 10 bases left in between. This CDR3 has 14 amino acids.